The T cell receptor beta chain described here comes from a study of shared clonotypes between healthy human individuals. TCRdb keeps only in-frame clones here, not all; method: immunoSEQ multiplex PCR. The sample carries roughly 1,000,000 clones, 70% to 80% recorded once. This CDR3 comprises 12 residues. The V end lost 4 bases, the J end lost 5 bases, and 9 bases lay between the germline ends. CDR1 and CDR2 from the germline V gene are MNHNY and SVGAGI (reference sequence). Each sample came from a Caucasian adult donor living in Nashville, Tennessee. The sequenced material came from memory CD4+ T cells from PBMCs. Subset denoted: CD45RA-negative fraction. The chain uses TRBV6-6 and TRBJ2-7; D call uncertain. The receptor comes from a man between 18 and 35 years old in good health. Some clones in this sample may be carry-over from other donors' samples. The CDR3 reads CASSFPQDEQYF. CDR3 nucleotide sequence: TGTGCCAGCAGTTTCCCCCAGGACGAGCAGTACTTC.